This T cell receptor (beta chain) was sequenced for a study of blood T cell repertoires in COVID-19. Study information: The United States, Italy and Spain supplied acute and convalescent COVID-19 samples. T cells, B-cell-depleted T cells, or PBMCs provided the cDNA or gDNA that served as material.

Per the authors' pipeline: Reference gene primers were amplified, and this amplification served to estimate nucleated cell counts. Only in-frame clones appear in the TCRdb table, and some are missing; sequencing was by immunoSEQ multiplex PCR. Clone size and the V and J calls come from that table; the DNA yielded D and trimming. The sample contains approximately 100,000 clones, 70% to 75% of which appear only once. V was pared by 6 bases and J by 1 base, with 11 bases of the junction left unmatched. The CDR3 length is 17 residues. CDR1 is MDHEN, CDR2 SYDVKM, per germline. This chain links TRBV28 with TRBJ2-7, with 11 positions matching TRBD2. Sequencing input: peripheral blood. The source is a human donor with acute or convalescent COVID-19. The donor label of this sample is uncertain. CDR3 nucleotide sequence: TGTGCCAGCAGCTTAAGACTAGCGGGGACTATTTCCTACGAGCAGTACTTC. Translation gives CASSLRLAGTISYEQYF.